This T cell receptor beta chain comes out of a study of blood T cell repertoires in COVID-19. Study at large: There were acute and convalescent COVID-19 samples, and they came from the United States, Italy and Spain. Nucleic acid was either cDNA or gDNA, and it came from T cells, B-cell-depleted T cells, or PBMCs.

This CDR3 spans 13 amino acids. Trimming stripped 8 bases from V and 0 bases from J, with 11 bases between. Per germline, CDR1 SNHLY and CDR2 FYNNEI. Authors' analysis steps: The assay estimated nucleated cells by amplifying reference gene primers. The assay was immunoSEQ multiplex PCR, and TCRdb's table has in-frame clones only and misses some. The DNA was the basis for D and trimming; V, J and clone size are from that table. The profile shows around 380,000 clones, approximately 80% of them singletons. This receptor was taken from a human donor with acute or convalescent COVID-19. The donor label of this sample is uncertain. This sequence joins TRBV2 and TRBJ2-7; D possibly corresponds to TRBD1 (5 bases). The specimen was peripheral blood. CDR3 in DNA: TGTGCCAGCCAGCTCAGGGACTCCTACGAGCAGTACTTC. It translates to CASQLRDSYEQYF.